This T cell receptor (beta chain) emerged from a study of lymphopenia after photon versus proton radiotherapy. As to this clone: Its antigen remains unidentified.

Repertoires were generated with immunoSEQ multiplex PCR, while TCRdb's copy carries only in-frame clones and drops some. The sample records some 64,000 clones, 87% being singletons. The CDR3 consists of 17 residues. Trimming left V 5 bases short and J 0 bases short, with 17 bases between. CDR1 is SGHVS and CDR2 is FNYEAQ in the germline V gene. Study-wide points: After the lymphocyte nadir, photon-treated repertoires showed oligoclonal expansion, especially of CD8+ Temra cells. Under photons, naive T cells and diversity fell while effector/memory populations rose. A bigger post-nadir fall in TCR diversity correlated inversely with survival time in deceased patients.

This TCR was sampled from a man older than 75 with esophageal cancer. Sample: peripheral blood, taken from a patient treated with proton-based radiotherapy. J is TRBJ2-1 and V is TRBV7-6, with D possibly matching TRBD2 (7 bases). The CDR3 sequence: CASSPAGGGSSYNEQFF. The CDR3, as DNA: TGTGCCAGCAGCCCCGCCGGCGGGGGCAGCTCCTACAATGAGCAGTTCTTC.